These 24 T cell receptor beta chains were sequenced from one sample in a study of human T cells and chemical hapten exposure. As to time point: patch test 1, 2 weeks after DPC sensitization. The treatment: therapeutic diphenylcyclopropenone sensitization with weekly scalp DPC. Via MiXCR, TCRdb re-called the RACE reads, giving one row per CDR3 protein. The sample has approximately 350,000 distinct CDR3 sequences, around 7% seen once. The sample here was whole blood, taken in connection with sensitization to the hapten diphenylcyclopropenone (DPC). The receptors were gathered from a woman in her late teens or twenties with alopecia areata. Some clones in this sample may be carry-over from other donors' samples.

Ten or more counts support this clonotype. The V call is TRBV7-9, the J call TRBJ2-7, with D tentatively TRBD1 (5 bases). The CDR3 is made up of 13 amino acids. Trimming left V 2 bases short and J 4 bases short, with 9 bases between. The germline gives CDR1 SEHNR, CDR2 FQNEAQ (reference sequence). The CDR3 protein is CASSLLTEYEQYF. CDR3 bases: TGTGCCAGCAGCTTACTGACAGAATACGAGCAGTACTTC.

This chain links TRBV7-6 with TRBJ2-2; D is unclear. Trimming cost V 5 bases and J 4 bases, with 8 bases left between them. The CDR3 is made up of 13 amino acids. CDR1 is SGHVS, CDR2 FNYEAQ, per germline. The DNA for the CDR3 is TGTGCCAGCAGCCCCGACGTCACCGGGGAGCTGTTTTTT. Translating it yields CASSPDVTGELFF.

This chain uses TRBV5-8 with TRBJ2-5; the D gene is possibly TRBD2 (7 bases). The V gene's germline CDR1 is SGHTS and CDR2 YDEGEE. V was trimmed by 1 base and J by 5 bases, leaving 18 bases between them. This CDR3 region has 16 residues. The CDR3 protein is CASSLSLRGAGETQYF. For the CDR3, the DNA is TGTGCCAGCAGCTTGTCACTACGGGGGGCCGGGGAGACCCAGTACTTC. Full variable domain (missing parts from reference TRBV5-8 and TRBJ2-5): EAGVTQSPTHLIKTRGQQATLRCSPISGHTSVYWYQQALGLGLQFLLWYDEGEERNRGNFPPRFSGRQFPNYSSELNVNALELEDSALYLCASSLSLRGAGETQYFGPGTRLLVL.

At least ten counts were recorded for this clonotype. The chain recombines TRBV25-1 with TRBJ2-7; no firm D call. The CDR3 runs to 11 residues. The V end lost 10 bases, the J end lost 4 bases, and 11 bases lay between the germline ends. Germline loops: CDR1 MGHDK, CDR2 SYGVNS. CDR3 coding DNA: TGTGCCACCCGTTCAGGTTACGAGCAGTACTTC. Its translation: CATRSGYEQYF.

A few counts support this clonotype. The chain uses TRBV6-6 and TRBJ2-3; D possibly matches TRBD1 or TRBD2 (5 bases each). Germline V gives CDR1 MNHNY, CDR2 SVGAGI (reference sequence). The V end lost 8 bases, the J end lost 0 bases, and 18 bases lay between the germline ends. The CDR3 consists of 16 residues. The DNA of the CDR3 is TGTGCCAGCTTTGGGACCGAGGGGTATAGCACAGATACGCAGTATTTT. Translating it yields CASFGTEGYSTDTQYF.

This clonotype was seen at least ten times. The chain carries TRBV6-5 and TRBJ2-6, with D hard to call. Germline CDR1 is MNHEY and CDR2 is SVGAGI. Trimming took off 4 bases at V and 4 bases at J, with 14 bases between the two ends. This CDR3 comprises 16 residues. CDR3 region: CASSFKFTSGANVLTF. The CDR3 nucleotides read TGTGCCAGCAGTTTTAAATTTACGAGCGGGGCCAACGTCCTGACTTTC.

This clonotype appeared a few times. The V call is TRBV5-1, the J call TRBJ2-3, with a possible D match to TRBD2 (6 bases). Per the germline V gene, CDR1 is SGHRS and CDR2 is YFSETQ. The length of the CDR3 is 16 residues. Trimming removed 4 bases at V and 2 bases at J, with 17 bases between. The CDR3 DNA reads as TGCGCCAGCAGCCCAAATCCGGACTACTCCACAGATACGCAGTATTTT. The encoded protein is CASSPNPDYSTDTQYF.

This chain joins TRBV6-2 or TRBV6-3 and TRBJ2-1, with D possibly matching TRBD2 (5 bases). This CDR3 spans 16 amino acids. Germline assignment: CDR1 MNHEY and CDR2 SVGEGT. Deletions cut 2 bases from V and 5 bases from J, with 16 bases between. CDR3 sequence: CASSYPPLSGHNEQFF. The CDR3 DNA reads TGTGCCAGCAGTTACCCCCCTTTAAGCGGCCACAATGAGCAGTTCTTC.

This clonotype was detected only a few times. V gene TRBV6-1 combines with J gene TRBJ2-1; the match to TRBD1 covers 9 bases. The J segment lost 5 bases and the V segment lost 4 bases, leaving 18 bases of the junction unmatched. The CDR3 loop spans 19 amino acids. CDR1 is MNHNS, CDR2 SASEGT, per germline. The CDR3: CASSAYPGTGIEWNNEQFF. In DNA form, the CDR3 reads TGTGCCAGCAGTGCTTATCCCGGGACAGGGATCGAGTGGAACAATGAGCAGTTCTTC.

The chain couples TRBV10-3 to TRBJ1-6; TRBD1 agrees at 7 bases. V was clipped by 6 bases and J by 14 bases; unmatched bases: 7. The CDR3 consists of 12 residues. CDR1 ENHRY and CDR2 SYGVKD come from the germline V gene. CDR3 sequence reads: CAISPTRGTLHF. The CDR3 nucleotides are TGTGCCATCAGCCCAACCAGGGGGACCCTCCACTTT.

The CDR3: CASSELRDIQYF. CDR3 DNA: TGTGCCAGCAGTGAACTACGGGATATTCAGTACTTC. The chain is built from TRBV2 and TRBJ2-4, with D perhaps matching TRBD2 (5 bases). V was shortened by 2 bases and J by 10 bases, with 9 bases between the two germline ends. The CDR3 is 12 amino acids. CDR1 is SNHLY, CDR2 FYNNEI, per germline.

This clonotype was observed a handful of times. V and J are TRBV6-5 and TRBJ1-1; no reliable D call. The V end was cut by 0 bases, the J end by 3 bases, with 5 bases between. The CDR3 spans 13 residues. Germline V gene data show CDR1 as MNHEY and CDR2 as SVGAGI. CDR3 DNA sequence: TGTGCCAGCAGTTACTCTTGGGACACTGAAGCTTTCTTT. Translating it yields CASSYSWDTEAFF.

This clonotype was counted only a few times. The chain recombines TRBV10-3 with TRBJ1-3; D possibly corresponds to TRBD1 (5 bases). Germline V gives CDR1 ENHRY, CDR2 SYGVKD. The ends were cut back, 8 bases at V and 2 bases at J, with 10 bases in the middle. The length of the CDR3 is 13 residues. CDR3 sequence reads: CAISTEPGNTIYF. The DNA of the CDR3 is TGTGCCATCTCGACAGAACCTGGAAACACCATATATTTT.

There are many counts of this clonotype. V usage is TRBV20-1 and J usage is TRBJ2-4, with TRBD1 matching over 7 bases. Germline trimming cut 5 bases from V and 0 bases from J; bases unmatched to any gene: 7. This CDR3 has 15 residues. The germline CDR1 and CDR2 sequences are DFQATT and SNEGSKA (reference sequence). In nucleotides, the CDR3 is TGCAGTGCTCGGACAGGTCGGCTAGCCAAAAACATTCAGTACTTC. Protein: CSARTGRLAKNIQYF.

The V call is TRBV10-3, the J call TRBJ2-7; D unclear. V was cut by 2 bases and J by 5 bases, with 13 bases left in between. The germline CDR1 and CDR2 sequences are ENHRY and SYGVKD. The length of the CDR3 is 14 residues. CDR3: CAISEGLPRNEQYF. Here the CDR3 DNA reads TGTGCCATCAGTGAGGGCCTGCCTCGGAACGAGCAGTACTTC.

This clonotype was picked up many times. The J gene is TRBJ2-2, the V gene TRBV12-3 or TRBV12-4; no clear D gene. V lost 4 bases to trimming and J lost 8 bases, with 11 bases between them. CDR3 size: 13 residues. For the CDR3, the DNA is TGTGCCAGCAGTTCTCATGCGGAGGGGGAGCTGTTTTTT. This translates into CASSSHAEGELFF.

Ten or more counts support this clonotype. The chain carries TRBV6-6 and TRBJ2-7; 8 bases agree with TRBD2. This CDR3 is 15 amino acids long. The junction had 9 bases not matched to a gene; V was cut back by 6 bases and J by 2 bases. Per germline, CDR1 MNHNY and CDR2 SVGAGI (reference sequence). The CDR3 region has the DNA TGTGCCAGCAGACACCGAGTAGCGGGGCCCTACGAGCAGTACTTC. This encodes CASRHRVAGPYEQYF.

This clonotype was picked up many times. The rearrangement links TRBV6-5 to TRBJ1-6, with D maybe TRBD1 (5 bases). Between the trimmed V and J ends, which lost 2 bases and 5 bases, there was a span of 7 bases. From germline, CDR1 is MNHEY and CDR2 SVGAGI. The CDR3 runs 14 residues. Written as DNA, the CDR3 is TGTGCCAGCAGTTACGCGGACAATAATTCACCCCTCCACTTT. Its translation is CASSYADNNSPLHF.

This clonotype was detected many times. The rearrangement joins TRBV5-8 to TRBJ1-1; D unresolved. Germline-derived CDR1 and CDR2 are SGHTS and YDEGEE. The CDR3 length is 11 residues. With 0 bases removed from V and 8 bases from J, the gap between germline ends came to 5 bases. This CDR3 is CASSLGSEAFF. Written as DNA, the CDR3 is TGTGCCAGCAGCTTGGGGTCAGAAGCTTTCTTT.

The CDR3 is CASSYSERVSGELFF. CDR3 nucleotide sequence: TGTGCCAGCAGTTACTCAGAAAGGGTCAGCGGGGAGCTGTTTTTT. The chain joins TRBV6-5 to TRBJ2-2; the D is unclear. The CDR3 is 15 amino acids. The V gene's germline CDR1 is MNHEY and CDR2 SVGAGI. The germline V and J ends were trimmed by 0 bases and 7 bases, with 12 bases remaining between them.

The gene calls are TRBV5-5 and TRBJ1-2; D gene unclear. CDR3 length equals 15 residues. V lost 4 bases and J lost 8, with 21 bases in between. Germline loops: CDR1 SGHKS, CDR2 YYEKEE (reference sequence). As DNA, the CDR3 is TGTGCCAGCAGCCCCCTGGTAGGGAGGGTTGACGGCTACACCTTC. Amino acid sequence: CASSPLVGRVDGYTF.

This clonotype was seen a handful of times. J is TRBJ2-5 and V is TRBV2, with 8 bases aligning to TRBD1. The ends lost 4 bases at V and 5 bases at J; junction bases unmatched: 9. Germline lookup yields CDR1 SNHLY and CDR2 FYNNEI. The CDR3 length is 15 residues. The CDR3, as DNA: TGTGCCAGCAGTGTTGGGCAGGGGGCCTTTGAGACCCAGTACTTC. It encodes CASSVGQGAFETQYF.

This clonotype showed up just a few times. The chain joins TRBV28 to TRBJ1-4; no clear D gene. CDR3 length: 13 amino acids. Germline CDR1 is MDHEN and CDR2 is SYDVKM. The germline V and J ends were trimmed by 2 bases and 4 bases, with 5 bases remaining between them. The CDR3 DNA reads TGTGCCAGCAGTTTAAGATTTAATGAAAAACTGTTTTTT. Translating gives CASSLRFNEKLFF.

The table lists this clonotype with many counts. This chain connects TRBV7-9 to TRBJ1-6, with D tentatively TRBD1 (5 bases). Trimming pared 5 bases from V and 10 bases from J, leaving 15 bases between. The CDR3 runs 14 residues. The V gene's germline CDR1 is SEHNR and CDR2 FQNEAQ (reference sequence). The CDR3 DNA sequence: TGTGCCAGCAGCGAAAGCCAGGGCAGATCACCCCTCCACTTT. It codes for CASSESQGRSPLHF.